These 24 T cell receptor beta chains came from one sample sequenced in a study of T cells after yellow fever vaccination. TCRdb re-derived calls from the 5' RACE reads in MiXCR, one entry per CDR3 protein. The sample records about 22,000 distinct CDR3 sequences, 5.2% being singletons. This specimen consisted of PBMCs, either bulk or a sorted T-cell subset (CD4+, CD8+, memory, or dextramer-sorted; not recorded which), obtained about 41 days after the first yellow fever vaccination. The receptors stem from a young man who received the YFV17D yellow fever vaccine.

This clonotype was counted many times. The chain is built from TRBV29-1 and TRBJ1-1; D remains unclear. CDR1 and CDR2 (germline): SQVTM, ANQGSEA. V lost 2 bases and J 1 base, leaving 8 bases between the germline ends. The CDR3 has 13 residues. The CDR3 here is CSVEKPENTEAFF. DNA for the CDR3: TGCAGCGTTGAAAAACCGGAGAACACTGAAGCTTTCTTT.

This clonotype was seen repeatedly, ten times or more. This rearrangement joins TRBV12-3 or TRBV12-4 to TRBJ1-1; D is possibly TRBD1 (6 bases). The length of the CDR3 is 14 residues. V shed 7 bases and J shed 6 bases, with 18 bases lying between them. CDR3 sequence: CASTYAGVTPEAFF. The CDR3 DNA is TGTGCCAGCACCTACGCAGGGGTCACCCCTGAAGCTTTCTTT.

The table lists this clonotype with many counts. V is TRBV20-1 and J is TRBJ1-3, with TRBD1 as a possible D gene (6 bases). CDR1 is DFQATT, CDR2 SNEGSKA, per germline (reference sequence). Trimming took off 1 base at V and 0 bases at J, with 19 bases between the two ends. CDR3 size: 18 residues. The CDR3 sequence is CSARGRAGTTYSGNTIYF. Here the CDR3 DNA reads TGCAGTGCTAGAGGCCGCGCAGGGACAACCTACTCTGGAAACACCATATATTTT.

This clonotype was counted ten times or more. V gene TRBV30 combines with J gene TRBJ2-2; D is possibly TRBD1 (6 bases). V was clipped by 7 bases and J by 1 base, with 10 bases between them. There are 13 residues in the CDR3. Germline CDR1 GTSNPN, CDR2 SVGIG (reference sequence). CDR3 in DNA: TGTGCCTCCCCGACAGGGAACACCGGGGAGCTGTTTTTT. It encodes CASPTGNTGELFF.

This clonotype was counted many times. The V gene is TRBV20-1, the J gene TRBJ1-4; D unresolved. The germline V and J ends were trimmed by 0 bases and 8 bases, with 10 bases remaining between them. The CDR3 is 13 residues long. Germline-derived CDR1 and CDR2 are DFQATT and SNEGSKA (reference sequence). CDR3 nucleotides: TGCAGTGCTAGAGATGACTCGGGGGAAAAACTGTTTTTT. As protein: CSARDDSGEKLFF.

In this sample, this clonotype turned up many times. The CDR3 nucleotides read TGTGCCAGCAGCTTAGGTCTAGGTACTGCCTATGGCTACACCTTC. Encoded protein: CASSLGLGTAYGYTF. The chain employs TRBV11-2 and TRBJ1-2; D is undetermined. V dropped 1 base and J dropped 4 bases, with 13 bases sitting between them. The germline gives CDR1 SGHAT, CDR2 FQNNGV. The CDR3 extends over 15 amino acids.

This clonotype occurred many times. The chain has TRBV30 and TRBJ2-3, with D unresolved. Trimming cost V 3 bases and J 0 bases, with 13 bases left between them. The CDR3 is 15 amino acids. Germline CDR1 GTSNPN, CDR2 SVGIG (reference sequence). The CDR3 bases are TGTGCCTGGAGAGTAGGCTCGACTAGCACAGATACGCAGTATTTT. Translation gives CAWRVGSTSTDTQYF. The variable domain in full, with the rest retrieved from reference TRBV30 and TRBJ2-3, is SQTIHQWPATLVQPVGSPLSLECTVEGTSNPNLYWYRQAAGRGLQLLFYSVGIGQISSEVPQNLSASRPQDRQFILSSKKLLLSDSGFYLCAWRVGSTSTDTQYFGPGTRLTVL.

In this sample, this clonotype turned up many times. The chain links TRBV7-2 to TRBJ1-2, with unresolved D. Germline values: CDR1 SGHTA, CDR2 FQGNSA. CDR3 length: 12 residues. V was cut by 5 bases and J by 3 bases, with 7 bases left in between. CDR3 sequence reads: CASSVEYYGYTF. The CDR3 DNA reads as TGTGCCAGCAGCGTAGAGTACTATGGCTACACCTTC.

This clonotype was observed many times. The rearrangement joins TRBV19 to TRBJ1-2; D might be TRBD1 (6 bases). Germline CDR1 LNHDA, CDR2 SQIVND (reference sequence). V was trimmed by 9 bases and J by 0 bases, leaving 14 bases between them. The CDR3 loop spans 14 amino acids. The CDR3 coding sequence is TGTGCCAGCAAACGGACAGCTACTAACTATGGCTACACCTTC. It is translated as CASKRTATNYGYTF.

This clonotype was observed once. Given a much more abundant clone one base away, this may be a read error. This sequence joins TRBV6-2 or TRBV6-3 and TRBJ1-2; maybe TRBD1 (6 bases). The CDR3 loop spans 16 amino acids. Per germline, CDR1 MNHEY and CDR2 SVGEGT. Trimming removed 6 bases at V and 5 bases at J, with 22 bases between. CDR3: CASSQDGTTGLYGYTF. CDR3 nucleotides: TGTGCCAGCAGCCAAGACGGGACAACGGGCTTGTATGGCTACACCTTC.

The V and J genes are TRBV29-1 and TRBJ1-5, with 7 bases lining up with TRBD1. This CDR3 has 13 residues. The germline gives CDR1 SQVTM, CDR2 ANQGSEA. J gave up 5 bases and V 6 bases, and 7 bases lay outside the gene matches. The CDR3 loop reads CSVRQGEHQPQHF. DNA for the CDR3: TGCAGCGTCAGACAGGGAGAGCATCAGCCCCAGCATTTT.

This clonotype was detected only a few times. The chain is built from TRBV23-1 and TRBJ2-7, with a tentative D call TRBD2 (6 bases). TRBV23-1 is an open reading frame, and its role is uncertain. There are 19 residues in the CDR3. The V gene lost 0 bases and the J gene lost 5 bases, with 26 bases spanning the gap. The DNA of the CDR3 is TGCGCCAGCAGTCAATCACGGGAGTCCCTCCGTTGGGAGGTGAACGAGCAGTACGTC. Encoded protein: CASSQSRESLRWEVNEQYV.

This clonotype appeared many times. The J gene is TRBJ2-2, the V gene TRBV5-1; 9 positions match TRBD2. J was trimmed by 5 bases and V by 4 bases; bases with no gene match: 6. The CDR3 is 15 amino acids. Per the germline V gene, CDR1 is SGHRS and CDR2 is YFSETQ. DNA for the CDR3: TGCGCCAGCAGCACATTAGCGGGGGAGACCGGGGAGCTGTTTTTT. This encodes CASSTLAGETGELFF.

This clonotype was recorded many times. CDR3 in amino acids: CASRPIGERTYEQYF. The CDR3 DNA reads as TGCGCCAGCAGACCTATTGGTGAGAGAACCTACGAGCAGTACTTC. J is TRBJ2-7 and V is TRBV4-1; D is ambiguous. The length of the CDR3 is 15 residues. Trimming cost V 6 bases and J 2 bases, with 17 bases left between them. From germline, CDR1 is MGHRA and CDR2 YSYEKL.

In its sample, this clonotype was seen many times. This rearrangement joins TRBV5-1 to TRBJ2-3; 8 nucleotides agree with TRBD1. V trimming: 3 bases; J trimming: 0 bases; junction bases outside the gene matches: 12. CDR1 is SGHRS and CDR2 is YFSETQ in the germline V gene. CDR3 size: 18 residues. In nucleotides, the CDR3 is TGCGCCAGCAGCTACGGACAGGGAACTCCTGCTAGCACAGATACGCAGTATTTT. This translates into CASSYGQGTPASTDTQYF.

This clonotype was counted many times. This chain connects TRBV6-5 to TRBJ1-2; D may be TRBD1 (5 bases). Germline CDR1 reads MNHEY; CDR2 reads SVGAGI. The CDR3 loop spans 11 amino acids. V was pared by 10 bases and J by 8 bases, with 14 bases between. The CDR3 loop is CAIRGGIGYTF. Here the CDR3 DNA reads TGTGCCATCCGGGGGGGGATCGGCTACACCTTC.

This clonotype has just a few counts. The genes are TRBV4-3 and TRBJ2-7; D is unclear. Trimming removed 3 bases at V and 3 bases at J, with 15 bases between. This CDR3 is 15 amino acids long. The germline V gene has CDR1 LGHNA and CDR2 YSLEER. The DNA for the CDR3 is TGCGCCAGCAGCCAGGGAAAAGGGCCTAACTACGAGCAGTACTTC. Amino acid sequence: CASSQGKGPNYEQYF.

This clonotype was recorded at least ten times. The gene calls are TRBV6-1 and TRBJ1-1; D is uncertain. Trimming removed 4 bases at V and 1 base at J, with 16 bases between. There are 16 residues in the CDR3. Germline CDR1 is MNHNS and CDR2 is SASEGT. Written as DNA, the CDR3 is TGTGCCAGCAGTGCGTTAAGTGTATTGGGGAACACTGAAGCTTTCTTT. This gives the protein CASSALSVLGNTEAFF.

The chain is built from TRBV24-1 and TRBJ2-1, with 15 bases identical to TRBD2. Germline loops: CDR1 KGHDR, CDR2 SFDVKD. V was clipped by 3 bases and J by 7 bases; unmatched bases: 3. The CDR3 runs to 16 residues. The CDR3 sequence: CATSDPGLAGGNEQFF. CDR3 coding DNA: TGTGCCACCAGTGATCCGGGACTAGCGGGGGGTAATGAGCAGTTCTTC.

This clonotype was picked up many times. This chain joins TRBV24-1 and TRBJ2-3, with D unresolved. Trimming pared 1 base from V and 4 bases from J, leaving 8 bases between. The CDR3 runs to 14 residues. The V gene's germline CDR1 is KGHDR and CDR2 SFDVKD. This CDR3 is CATSDFGSSDTQYF. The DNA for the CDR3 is TGTGCCACCAGTGATTTTGGCAGCTCAGATACGCAGTATTTT.

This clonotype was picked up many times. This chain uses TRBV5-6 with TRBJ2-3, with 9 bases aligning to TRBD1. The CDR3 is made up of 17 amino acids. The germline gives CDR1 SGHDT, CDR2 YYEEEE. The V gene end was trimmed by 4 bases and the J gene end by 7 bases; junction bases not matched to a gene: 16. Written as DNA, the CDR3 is TGTGCCAGCAGCCAAATCATACCGGGACAGGGAGTACATACGCAGTATTTT. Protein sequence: CASSQIIPGQGVHTQYF.

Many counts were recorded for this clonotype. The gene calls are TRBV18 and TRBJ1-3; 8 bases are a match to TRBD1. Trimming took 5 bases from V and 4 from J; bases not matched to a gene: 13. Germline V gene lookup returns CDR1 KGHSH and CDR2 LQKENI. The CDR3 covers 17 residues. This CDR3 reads CASSALPQGADGNTIYF. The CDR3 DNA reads TGTGCCAGCTCAGCCCTTCCTCAGGGGGCAGACGGAAACACCATATATTTT.

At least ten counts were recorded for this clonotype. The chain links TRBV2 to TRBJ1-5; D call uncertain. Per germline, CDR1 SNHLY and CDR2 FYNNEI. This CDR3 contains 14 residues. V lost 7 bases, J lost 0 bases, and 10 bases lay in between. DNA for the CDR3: TGTGCCAGCACGGGCGGATATAGCAATCAGCCCCAGCATTTT. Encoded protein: CASTGGYSNQPQHF.

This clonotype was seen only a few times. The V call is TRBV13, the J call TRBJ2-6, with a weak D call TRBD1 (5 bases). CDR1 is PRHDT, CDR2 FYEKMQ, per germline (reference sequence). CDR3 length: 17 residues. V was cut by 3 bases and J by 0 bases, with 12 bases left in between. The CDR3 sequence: CASSFEGEYSGANVLTF. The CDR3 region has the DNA TGTGCCAGCAGCTTCGAAGGGGAATACTCTGGGGCCAACGTCCTGACTTTC. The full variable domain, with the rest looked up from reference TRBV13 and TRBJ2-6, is AAGVIQSPRHLIKEKRETATLKCYPIPRHDTVYWYQQGPGQDPQFLISFYEKMQSDKGSIPDRFSAQQFSDYHSELNMSSLELGDSALYFCASSFEGEYSGANVLTFGAGSRLTVL.